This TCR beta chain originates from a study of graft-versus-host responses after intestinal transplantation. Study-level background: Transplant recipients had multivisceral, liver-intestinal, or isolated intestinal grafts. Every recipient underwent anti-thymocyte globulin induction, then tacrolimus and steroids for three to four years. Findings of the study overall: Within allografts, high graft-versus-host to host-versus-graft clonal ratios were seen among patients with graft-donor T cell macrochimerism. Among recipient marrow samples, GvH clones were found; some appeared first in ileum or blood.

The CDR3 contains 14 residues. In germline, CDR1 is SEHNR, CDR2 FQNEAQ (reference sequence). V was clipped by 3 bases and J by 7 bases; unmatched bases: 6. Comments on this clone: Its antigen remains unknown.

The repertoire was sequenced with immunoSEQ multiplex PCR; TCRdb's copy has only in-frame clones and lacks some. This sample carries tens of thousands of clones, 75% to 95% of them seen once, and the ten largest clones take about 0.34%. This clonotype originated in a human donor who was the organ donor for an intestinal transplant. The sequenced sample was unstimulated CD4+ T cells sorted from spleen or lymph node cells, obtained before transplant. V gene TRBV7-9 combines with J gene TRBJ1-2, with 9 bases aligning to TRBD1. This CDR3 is CASSFPGQGRGYTF. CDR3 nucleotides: TGTGCCAGCAGCTTCCCGGGACAGGGCCGTGGCTACACCTTC.